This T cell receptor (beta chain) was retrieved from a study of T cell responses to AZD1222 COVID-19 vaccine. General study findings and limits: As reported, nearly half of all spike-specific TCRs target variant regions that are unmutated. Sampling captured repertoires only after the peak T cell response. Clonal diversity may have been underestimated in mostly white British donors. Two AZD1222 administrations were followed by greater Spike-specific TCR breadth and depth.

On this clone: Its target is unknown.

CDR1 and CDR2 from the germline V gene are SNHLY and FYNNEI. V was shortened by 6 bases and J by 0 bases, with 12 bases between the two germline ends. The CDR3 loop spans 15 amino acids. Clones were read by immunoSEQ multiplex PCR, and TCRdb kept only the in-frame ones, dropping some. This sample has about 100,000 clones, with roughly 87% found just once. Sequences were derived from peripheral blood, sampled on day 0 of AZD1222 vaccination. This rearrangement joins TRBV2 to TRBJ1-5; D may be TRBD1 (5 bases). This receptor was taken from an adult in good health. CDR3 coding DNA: TGTGCCAGCAGCCTGACAGTAAGTAGCAATCAGCCCCAGCATTTT. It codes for CASSLTVSSNQPQHF.